This T cell receptor beta chain came from a study of T-cell reconstitution after alpha-beta-depleted transplantation in children. V dropped 11 bases and J dropped 3 bases, with 22 bases sitting between them. The CDR3 is 15 residues long. The TCRbeta library incorporated unique molecular identifiers. TCRdb called the PCR reads again in MiXCR, with one record for every CDR3 protein. The table shows about 830,000 distinct CDR3 sequences, with approximately 15% occurring only once. Findings and limits, study-wide: TCRbeta diversity was high at day 60 in some patients (a result of surviving recipient T cells and thymic progenitors). A year post-transplant, T-cell counts and diversity derived mostly from newly produced T cells. Where alpha-beta T cells came from about two months after transplant was reportedly several hundred expanded graft clones.

Turning to this clonotype: What it binds is unknown.

The TCR was taken from a male patient between 5 and 17 years old who had a stem cell transplant for acute lymphoblastic leukemia, so the T cells may come from the graft donor. This material consisted of PBMCs, mostly from graft donor cells, taken 360 days after TCRalphabeta/CD19-depleted stem cell transplant. The rearrangement joins TRBV12-3 or TRBV12-4 to TRBJ1-2; no firm D call. Written as DNA, the CDR3 is TGTGCCCAGAACGCGGAGGCAGTCTCGTACTATGGCTACACCTTC. Translating gives CAQNAEAVSYYGYTF.